What follows is one T cell receptor beta chain and its context. This clone was counted ten times or more. The clone's antigen remains unknown. No much larger clonotype is one base removed from it; base qualities were not supplied. These data belong to a study of PD-L1 blockade in urothelial cancer (dated by TCRdb to 2017 to 2019). General notes on the study: Therapy was started in the mid-2010s for all patients, and atezolizumab 1,200 mg was administered intravenously every 3 weeks. Nine patients achieved durable clinical benefit and some 20 did not. Blood samples gave median yields of around 140,000 T cells and 82,636 unique TCRs, along with a median clonality of 0.080. In the same patients, whole exome sequencing and RNA sequencing of pretreatment tumors were performed in addition to TCR sequencing. Patients had an ECOG performance status of 0 or 1 and had received between 0 and 3 prior chemotherapy regimens. The study was an exploratory multi-omic analysis of somatic, immune and clinical correlates of response to PD-L1 blockade with atezolizumab in urothelial cancer. Some 30 patients had pretreatment blood TCR-seq, approximately 24 had at least one posttreatment blood collection, and approximately 24 had tumor TCR-seq. Twenty-five of 29 patients were males with bladder-origin urothelial cancer, and about 60% of the roughly 29 reported a prior smoking history. Durable clinical benefit was defined as progression-free survival longer than 6 months, and TCR features were also tested against progression-free and overall survival. Pretreatment tumor samples, along with matched peripheral blood serially collected before and after atezolizumab treatment, were subjected to TCR sequencing. Blood samples were analyzed at 3 weeks after treatment start (second dose) and at 6 weeks after treatment start. Broader findings and caveats from the paper: At 3 weeks after the start of treatment, tumor-associated TCR clones in peripheral blood had expanded more in patients with durable benefit (n ≈ 24, p = 0.022). Because of the small sample size (n ≈ 31) and the many exploratory analyses performed, the results are intended to be regarded as hypothesis-generating. A pretreatment peripheral blood TCR clonality below the median was linked to improved progression-free and overall survival.

The cohort included 25 to 30 patients with locally advanced or metastatic urothelial carcinoma who were treated at Memorial Sloan Kettering on a trial protocol. Peripheral blood mononuclear cells were collected from each patient pretreatment and during treatment, giving between 1 and 8 total time points per patient. The Qiagen DNeasy Blood extraction kit was used to purify genomic DNA from total PBMCs and tumor samples. PBMCs were collected pretreatment and during treatment, and were isolated and stored as previously described. Synthetic TCR analog templates were spiked into each PCR so that absolute template abundance could be estimated from read counts. TCRbeta CDR3 regions were amplified from genomic DNA with bias-controlled V and J gene primers using the immunoSEQ assay. Sequencing of rearranged TCRbeta segments was performed at approximately 20X coverage. The published analysis was carried out like this. Sequencing errors were corrected by clustering, and CDR3s were annotated against IMGT so that V, D and J genes could be assigned. Only productive TCRbeta rearrangements were used in downstream analyses, excluding out-of-frame or stop-codon sequences. Clonality was calculated as one minus the Shannon entropy normalized by the log of the number of unique productive sequences. Fisher's exact test with Benjamini-Hochberg correction, at a threshold of adjusted p below 0.01, was used to find clones that differed between time points or between blood and tumor. TCRdb carries this immuneACCESS record with in-frame sequences only. Its versions omit some clonotypes, under half of them owing to an unresolved V gene in the studies checked, with the rest unexplained. Clone size and V and J calls were adopted from that table, with D and trimming inferred from the DNA. Across this sample there are 100,000 or so clones, with approximately 86% seen only once. The top ten clonotypes cover 2.4% of the sample.

For CDR1 and CDR2, the germline V gene lists MNHNS and SASEGT. V lost 6 bases and J lost 4 bases, and the count of bases not matched to a germline gene is 4. The CDR3 runs 13 amino acids, cysteine and phenylalanine included. Here the CDR3 DNA is all that survives: 39 bases in frame from base 1. The TCR was taken from a man aged 50-60 years with urothelial cancer. Rearrangement joined TRBV6-1 to TRBJ2-3, and 7 junction bases match TRBD2. The source was PBMCs, collected around atezolizumab (anti-PD-L1) treatment. CDR3 reads: CASRATSPDTQYF. The nucleotide sequence reads TGTGCCAGCAGAGCGACTAGCCCAGATACGCAGTATTTT.